This T cell receptor (beta chain) was retrieved from a study of blood T cells in healthy people across ages. General study results and limits: Versus aged donors, long-lived donors had higher diversity and more naive CD4+ cells. Per-million-T-cell TCR beta diversity fell roughly linearly with age.

Together with a sample-barcoded 5' primer, a J-beta primer mix was included in a second PCR lasting roughly 7 to 11 cycles. TCRdb analysed the 5' RACE reads with MiXCR anew, one entry per CDR3 protein. The sample yields 900,000 to 950,000 distinct CDR3 sequences, almost 30% seen once. The V end was cut by 3 bases, the J end by 3 bases, with 2 bases between. The germline CDR1 and CDR2 sequences are MNHEY and SVGAGI. The CDR3 contains 11 residues. In this sample, this clonotype turned up a few times. The antigen remains unidentified. Each sample had at least 6 million PBMCs isolated. These data were also filed under a second study, of T cells of mothers and their children. Turning to that study: Reverse transcription into cDNA received all extracted RNA, at approximately 1.5 ug per 15 ul.

This receptor was obtained from a woman aged 40 to 50 in good health. The sample consisted of blood. The V gene is TRBV6-5, the J gene TRBJ1-1, with unresolved D. CDR3 region: CASSYHTEAFF. CDR3 coding DNA: TGTGCCAGCAGTTATCACACTGAAGCTTTCTTT.